This TCR beta chain is drawn from a study of cytomegalovirus exposure and HLA in healthy donors. About the study: Assignment to the Caucasian-associated ancestry cluster applied to approximately 80% of the approximately 380 genotyped donors.

General observations from the study: Reports showed the classifier diagnosing cytomegalovirus status with high specificity and sensitivity. Investigators reported 150 to 200 TCR beta chains as tied to cytomegalovirus. Analyzed later, association rates of TCRs varied across HLA loci, with DRB1 most and HLA-C fewest.

This clone was seen a handful of times. Antigen unknown. V was shortened by 2 bases and J by 6 bases, with 11 bases between the two germline ends. The CDR3 runs to 13 residues. The germline V gene encodes CDR1 SGDLS and CDR2 YYNGEE. Both 60 Vbeta primers and 13 Jbeta primers went into the PCR. TCRdb's copy holds only in-frame clones and misses some; the assay was immunoSEQ multiplex PCR. The data contain 100,000 to 150,000 clones, roughly 15% of them singletons. Sample: PBMCs. This sequence was found in a female donor in good health and CMV-seropositive. This chain uses TRBV9 with TRBJ1-1, with TRBD1 as a possible D gene (6 bases). The CDR3 is CASSVGHRAEAFF. CDR3 in DNA: TGTGCCAGCAGCGTGGGACACCGGGCTGAAGCTTTCTTT. Full variable domain (outside the CDR3, taken from reference TRBV9 and TRBJ1-1): DSGVTQTPKHLITATGQRVTLRCSPRSGDLSVYWYQQSLDQGLQFLIQYYNGEERAKGNILERFSAQQFPDLHSELNLSSLELGDSALYFCASSVGHRAEAFFGQGTRLTVV.